Each of the 3 T cell receptor beta chains below was sequenced from the same sample in a study of neurological immune-mediated disorders. TCRdb fed the 5' RACE reads into MiXCR, producing one record per CDR3 protein. The sample holds some 34,000 distinct CDR3 sequences, roughly 1.6% seen once. Specimen: PBMCs. These receptor sequences come from a woman aged 25 to 45 with multiple sclerosis.

In this sample, this clonotype turned up many times. The J gene is TRBJ2-2, the V gene TRBV12-3 or TRBV12-4; 9 bases fit TRBD1. The CDR3 is made up of 15 amino acids. V lost 8 bases to trimming and J lost 1 base; unmatched junction nucleotides: 5. CDR3 in amino acids: CASFPGQGNTGELFF. DNA of the CDR3: TGTGCCAGCTTCCCGGGACAGGGGAACACCGGGGAGCTGTTTTTT.

This clonotype has ten or more counts. V is TRBV5-1 and J is TRBJ1-2; D not certain. The V end lost 5 bases, the J end lost 4 bases, and 18 bases lay between the germline ends. The CDR3 is 15 amino acids. Germline V gene data show CDR1 as SGHRS and CDR2 as YFSETQ. CDR3 residues: CASRPQQELSYGYTF. CDR3 in DNA: TGCGCCAGCAGACCACAGCAGGAGTTAAGCTATGGCTACACCTTC.

The sample holds many counts of this clonotype. This sequence joins TRBV7-2 and TRBJ1-1, with TRBD1 matching 9 bases. V was clipped by 5 bases and J by 3 bases; unmatched bases: 7. Germline loops: CDR1 SGHTA, CDR2 FQGNSA. This CDR3 is built from 15 residues. In nucleotides, the CDR3 is TGTGCCAGCAGCAACCCGGGACAGGGACACACTGAAGCTTTCTTT. Its translation is CASSNPGQGHTEAFF.